Sequencing of this TCR beta chain was carried out in a study of shared clonotypes between healthy human individuals. This CDR3 spans 17 amino acids. V gave up 5 bases and J gave up 0 bases; unmatched junction bases: 9. Germline V gene data show CDR1 as SGHVS and CDR2 as FNYEAQ. This clone was seen a single time. Here immunoSEQ multiplex PCR was the method, and the copy in TCRdb shows in-frame clones only, minus some. The sample contains about a million clones, roughly 77% of which appear only once. The source is a man aged 18 to 29 in good health. Some clones in this sample may be carry-over from other donors' samples. The gene calls are TRBV7-6 and TRBJ2-2; 7 bases match TRBD1. The material sequenced was memory CD4+ T cells from PBMCs. Subset: CD45RA-negative fraction. The DNA of the CDR3 is TGTGCCAGCAGCCCCTTAGGACAGGTCGCGAACACCGGGGAGCTGTTTTTT. This translates into CASSPLGQVANTGELFF.